The 32 T cell receptor beta chains listed next were all sequenced from one sample in a study of blood T cell repertoires in COVID-19. The data were produced by immunoSEQ multiplex PCR, yet TCRdb's version contains in-frame clones alone and is incomplete. Among 390,000 or so clones, 75% to 90% were seen once, and the ten largest hold more than 1.4%. Sequenced material: peripheral blood. The source is a woman in her thirties with active or convalescent COVID-19.

The V and J genes are TRBV2 and TRBJ2-3, with 7 nucleotides matching TRBD1. The CDR3 is 14 residues long. The V gene's germline CDR1 is SNHLY and CDR2 FYNNEI. V was pared by 6 bases and J by 2 bases, with 5 bases of the junction left unmatched. CDR3 loop: CASRNRGNTDTQYF. CDR3 bases: TGTGCCAGCAGGAACAGGGGAAACACAGATACGCAGTATTTT.

The rearrangement joins TRBV4-1 to TRBJ2-7; the D gene is possibly TRBD1 (6 bases). CDR3 length: 16 amino acids. Germline loops: CDR1 MGHRA, CDR2 YSYEKL. V was trimmed by 0 bases and J by 4 bases, leaving 16 bases between them. The CDR3 spells CASSQDAGTPVYEQYF. The CDR3 bases are TGCGCCAGCAGCCAAGATGCCGGGACACCTGTTTACGAGCAGTACTTC.

The V gene is TRBV4-1, the J gene TRBJ2-1; 10 bases line up with TRBD2. The CDR3 length is 16 residues. Per the germline V gene, CDR1 is MGHRA and CDR2 is YSYEKL. V shed 0 bases and J 9 bases; nucleotides not matched to a gene: 8. The CDR3 loop reads CASSQEPSGRSGEQFF. The CDR3 nucleotides read TGCGCCAGCAGCCAAGAACCTAGCGGGAGATCGGGTGAGCAGTTCTTC.

The V call is TRBV9, the J call TRBJ2-5; 9 nucleotides align to TRBD1. The CDR3 contains 16 residues. With 3 bases clipped from V and 1 base from J, the junction kept 7 bases outside the gene matches. In germline, CDR1 is SGDLS, CDR2 YYNGEE. DNA of the CDR3: TGTGCCAGCAGCGGGGGACAGGGAGTCGCCCAAGAGACCCAGTACTTC. Its translation is CASSGGQGVAQETQYF.

The CDR3 sequence: CASSLLGAVSTDTQYF. CDR3 nucleotides: TGTGCCAGCAGCCTCCTAGGGGCGGTCAGCACAGATACGCAGTATTTT. The V call is TRBV3-1 (or the pseudogene TRBV3-2), the J call TRBJ2-3, with a possible D match to TRBD1 (5 bases). The V end was cut by 4 bases, the J end by 0 bases, with 14 bases between. The CDR3 has 16 residues. Germline CDR1 reads LGHDT; CDR2 reads YNNKEL (reference sequence).

V and J are TRBV5-4 and TRBJ1-5; no firm D call. V lost 0 bases and J lost 4, with 5 bases in between. The length of the CDR3 is 13 residues. Germline CDR1 is SGHNT and CDR2 is YYREEE (reference sequence). The CDR3 region is CASSLDLNQPQHF. CDR3 DNA: TGTGCCAGCAGCTTGGACTTAAATCAGCCCCAGCATTTT.

The chain is built from TRBV18 and TRBJ2-1; 8 bases agree with TRBD2. The junction had 7 bases not matched to a gene; V was cut back by 3 bases and J by 9 bases. The length of the CDR3 is 14 residues. The germline V gene has CDR1 KGHSH and CDR2 LQKENI. DNA of the CDR3: TGTGCCAGCTCACCCGGGACTAGGGAGGGTGAGCAGTTCTTC. This gives the protein CASSPGTREGEQFF.

This clone turned up a few times. The chain is built from TRBV19 and TRBJ1-1; 8 bases are a match to TRBD1. Germline assignment: CDR1 LNHDA and CDR2 SQIVND (reference sequence). The CDR3 has 16 residues. Unmatched junction bases numbered 4, after V lost 1 base and J lost 0 bases. CDR3: CASSIGQGILNTEAFF. CDR3 DNA sequence: TGTGCCAGTAGTATAGGACAGGGGATCCTGAACACTGAAGCTTTCTTT.

J is TRBJ1-1 and V is TRBV11-2; the D gene is possibly TRBD1 (6 bases). The CDR3 runs 14 residues. Per germline, CDR1 SGHAT and CDR2 FQNNGV. Trimming took 6 bases from V and 1 from J, leaving 12 bases between them. The CDR3 protein is CASRHGQKNTEAFF. The CDR3 coding sequence is TGTGCCAGCAGACACGGACAGAAGAACACTGAAGCTTTCTTT.

Only one count was recorded for this clone. The V and J genes are TRBV5-1 and TRBJ2-7; 8 nucleotides align to TRBD1. With 2 bases clipped from V and 3 bases from J, the junction kept 4 bases outside the gene matches. Germline V CDR1 and CDR2: SGHRS, YFSETQ. The CDR3 runs 14 residues. CDR3 sequence (DNA): TGCGCCAGCAGCTTAGGACAGGGTGGCTACGAGCAGTACTTC. This encodes CASSLGQGGYEQYF.

The chain combines TRBV19 with TRBJ2-5, with TRBD1 matching 8 bases. CDR1 is LNHDA, CDR2 SQIVND, per germline (reference sequence). J was trimmed by 7 bases and V by 5 bases; bases with no gene match: 9. The CDR3 sequence is 14 residues long. The CDR3 here is CASSPKTGAGTQYF. For the CDR3, the DNA is TGTGCCAGTAGTCCAAAGACAGGGGCCGGGACCCAGTACTTC. Filled out from reference TRBV19 and TRBJ2-5, the complete variable domain reads DGGITQSPKYLFRKEGQNVTLSCEQNLNHDAMYWYRQDPGQGLRLIYYSQIVNDFQKGDIAEGYSVSREKKESFPLTVTSAQKNPTAFYLCASSPKTGAGTQYFGPGTRLLVL.

This clone occurred a few times. The same CDR3 can be traced to other DNA sequences in this sample. This sequence joins TRBV2 and TRBJ1-1; TRBD1 matches 8 bases. The CDR3 spans 13 residues. CDR1 SNHLY and CDR2 FYNNEI come from the germline V gene. The ends lost 6 bases at V and 2 bases at J; junction bases unmatched: 2. This CDR3 is CASRGTGNTEAFF. In nucleotides, the CDR3 is TGTGCCAGCAGGGGGACAGGTAACACTGAAGCTTTCTTT. The variable domain in full, with the rest retrieved from reference TRBV2 and TRBJ1-1, is EPEVTQTPSHQVTQMGQEVILRCVPISNHLYFYWYRQILGQKVEFLVSFYNNEISEKSEIFDDQFSVERPDGSNFTLKIRSTKLEDSAMYFCASRGTGNTEAFFGQGTRLTVV.

This sequence joins TRBV9 and TRBJ2-5; 9 bases agree with TRBD2. Germline loops: CDR1 SGDLS, CDR2 YYNGEE. V shed 2 bases and J 5 bases; nucleotides not matched to a gene: 10. There are 16 residues in the CDR3. CDR3 DNA sequence: TGTGCCAGCAGCGTTCGGTTAGCGGGAGTTTATGAGACCCAGTACTTC. This encodes CASSVRLAGVYETQYF. Full variable domain (remainder filled in from reference TRBV9 and TRBJ2-5): DSGVTQTPKHLITATGQRVTLRCSPRSGDLSVYWYQQSLDQGLQFLIQYYNGEERAKGNILERFSAQQFPDLHSELNLSSLELGDSALYFCASSVRLAGVYETQYFGPGTRLLVL.

J is TRBJ1-4 and V is TRBV6-4; D not certain. This CDR3 has 14 residues. Germline CDR1 is MRHNA and CDR2 is SNTAGT. V lost 5 bases, J lost 5 bases, and 12 bases lay in between. Here the CDR3 DNA reads TGTGCCAGCAGTCTCACAGAGTCCAATGAAAAACTGTTTTTT. As protein: CASSLTESNEKLFF.

V gene TRBV6-6 combines with J gene TRBJ1-2, with a weak D call TRBD1 (6 bases). Germline V gene data show CDR1 as MNHNY and CDR2 as SVGAGI (reference sequence). V was pared by 6 bases and J by 2 bases, with 13 bases between. The CDR3 length is 14 residues. The CDR3 sequence is CASRSQGTNYGYTF. In DNA, the CDR3 is TGTGCCAGCAGATCTCAGGGGACAAACTATGGCTACACCTTC.

About this clone itself: The sample carries other DNA sequences with the same CDR3. This chain joins TRBV6-1 and TRBJ2-1; 10 bases are a match to TRBD2. Per germline, CDR1 MNHNS and CDR2 SASEGT. The CDR3 extends over 14 amino acids. V was pared by 1 base and J by 7 bases, with 1 base of the junction left unmatched. DNA of the CDR3: TGTGCCAGCAGTGAAGGGACTAGCGGTAATGAGCAGTTCTTC. Translation: CASSEGTSGNEQFF.

The V gene is TRBV5-6, the J gene TRBJ1-6; tentative D call: TRBD1 (6 bases). Germline V CDR1 and CDR2: SGHDT, YYEEEE. With 4 bases removed from V and 0 bases from J, the gap between germline ends came to 11 bases. The CDR3 has 16 residues. The CDR3 DNA is TGTGCCAGCAGCCGACAGGCGAGCTCCTATAATTCACCCCTCCACTTT. This gives the protein CASSRQASSYNSPLHF.

The chain combines TRBV4-1 with TRBJ1-5; D is possibly TRBD1 (6 bases). V lost 0 bases, J lost 5 bases, and 11 bases lay in between. CDR3 length: 15 residues. Per germline, CDR1 MGHRA and CDR2 YSYEKL. The CDR3 reads CASSQDFRGYQPQHF. The DNA of the CDR3 is TGCGCCAGCAGCCAAGATTTCAGGGGCTATCAGCCCCAGCATTTT.

Only one count was recorded for this clone. The chain uses TRBV25-1 and TRBJ2-7; weak D call: TRBD1 (5 bases). V was trimmed by 11 bases and J by 4 bases, leaving 12 bases between them. The V gene's germline CDR1 is MGHDK and CDR2 SYGVNS. There are 11 residues in the CDR3. As DNA, the CDR3 is TGTGCCCTGGCTGACAGTTACGAGCAGTACTTC. Translation: CALADSYEQYF.

This clone was counted a few times. V gene TRBV25-1 combines with J gene TRBJ1-1; tentatively, D is TRBD1 (5 bases). The CDR3 totals 15 residues. V was cut by 5 bases and J by 2 bases, with 15 bases left in between. Per the germline V gene, CDR1 is MGHDK and CDR2 is SYGVNS. CDR3 sequence: CASSIRAGPNTEAFF. The CDR3 DNA follows: TGTGCCAGCAGTATTCGCGCGGGGCCTAACACTGAAGCTTTCTTT.

V and J are TRBV4-1 and TRBJ2-3; 8 nucleotides match TRBD1. The V gene end was trimmed by 3 bases and the J gene end by 5 bases; junction bases not matched to a gene: 19. The length of the CDR3 is 19 residues. Germline CDR1 reads MGHRA; CDR2 reads YSYEKL. The CDR3 region is CASSHGQGLVGSLGDTQYF. DNA of the CDR3: TGCGCCAGCAGCCATGGACAGGGATTAGTGGGTAGTTTGGGAGATACGCAGTATTTT.

The V gene is TRBV6-6, the J gene TRBJ1-2, with a tentative D call TRBD1 (5 bases). Looked up from germline, CDR1 is MNHNY and CDR2 is SVGAGI (reference sequence). The CDR3 length is 15 residues. Trimming stripped 8 bases from V and 6 bases from J, with 22 bases between. CDR3 protein: CASDGTGRQFHGYTF. Written as DNA, the CDR3 is TGTGCCAGCGATGGGACTGGGAGGCAATTCCATGGCTACACCTTC.

The CDR3 here is CASTTARTGAQPQHF. In DNA, the CDR3 is TGTGCCAGCACCACAGCCAGGACAGGGGCTCAGCCCCAGCATTTT. This chain uses TRBV6-6 with TRBJ1-5; 9 nucleotides align to TRBD1. The CDR3 runs to 15 residues. CDR1 is MNHNY and CDR2 is SVGAGI in the germline V gene (reference sequence). The ends lost 7 bases at V and 6 bases at J; junction bases unmatched: 10.

Remarks on this clone: Distinct nucleotide sequences in the sample also encode this CDR3. The chain has TRBV27 and TRBJ1-1; possible D gene TRBD1, 5 bases. CDR1 is MNHEY and CDR2 is SMNVEV in the germline V gene (reference sequence). V shed 4 bases and J shed 3 bases, with 12 bases lying between them. The CDR3 has 14 residues. In DNA form, the CDR3 reads TGTGCCAGCAGTTCCAGGGAAAGGGACACTGAAGCTTTCTTT. This sequence encodes CASSSRERDTEAFF.

V gene TRBV11-2 combines with J gene TRBJ2-3; TRBD1 matches at 7 bases. With V trimmed by 8 bases and J by 6 bases, 11 bases remained unmatched. CDR1 and CDR2 from the germline V gene are SGHAT and FQNNGV. This CDR3 is built from 14 residues. The CDR3 nucleotides read TGTGCCAGCGGCCCGAGGACAGGCATTGATACGCAGTATTTT. It yields the protein CASGPRTGIDTQYF.

This chain connects TRBV19 to TRBJ2-1; 7 nucleotides line up with TRBD1. CDR1 and CDR2 from the germline V gene are LNHDA and SQIVND (reference sequence). V was clipped by 6 bases and J by 1 base; unmatched bases: 6. The CDR3 consists of 15 residues. The CDR3 spells CASSGDSSSYNEQFF. Written as DNA, the CDR3 is TGTGCCAGTAGCGGGGACAGTTCGTCCTACAATGAGCAGTTCTTC.

This chain joins TRBV24-1 and TRBJ2-1; D may be TRBD1 (6 bases). V was pared by 5 bases and J by 8 bases, with 12 bases between. Germline V gene lookup returns CDR1 KGHDR and CDR2 SFDVKD. This CDR3 has 13 residues. The CDR3 DNA sequence: TGTGCCACCAGTGGGGTTGGGGGCGATGAGCAGTTCTTC. Protein sequence: CATSGVGGDEQFF.

CDR3 residues: CASSVYGGSSSYNEQFF. The CDR3 nucleotides are TGTGCCAGCAGCGTCTACGGGGGGTCCAGCTCCTACAATGAGCAGTTCTTC. The rearrangement uses TRBV9 and TRBJ2-1, with 7 bases aligning to TRBD2. The CDR3 loop spans 17 amino acids. Germline CDR1 SGDLS, CDR2 YYNGEE. Trimming cost V 2 bases and J 0 bases; bases outside gene matches: 8.

J is TRBJ1-1 and V is TRBV6-5; possibly TRBD1 for D (6 bases). Trimming removed 6 bases from V and 0 bases from J, with 11 bases in between. CDR3 size: 14 residues. The germline gives CDR1 MNHEY, CDR2 SVGAGI. This CDR3 reads CASSPDRLNTEAFF. DNA for the CDR3: TGTGCCAGCAGCCCGGACAGACTGAACACTGAAGCTTTCTTT.

This chain joins TRBV4-1 and TRBJ1-1; tentatively, D is TRBD1 (5 bases). Trimming cost V 0 bases and J 10 bases, with 18 bases left between them. CDR3 length: 15 amino acids. Germline V lookup: CDR1 MGHRA, CDR2 YSYEKL. The CDR3 nucleotides read TGCGCCAGCAGCCAAGAGCACAGGAGCGGGATTAGAGCTTTCTTT. Translation: CASSQEHRSGIRAFF.

This chain joins TRBV7-2 and TRBJ1-1; 8 bases are a match to TRBD1. After removal of 5 bases from V and 4 bases from J, the junction contained 6 bases not matched to a gene. The CDR3 is 14 amino acids. Per the germline V gene, CDR1 is SGHTA and CDR2 is FQGNSA. This CDR3 is CASSPFTGGTEAFF. CDR3 DNA sequence: TGTGCCAGCAGCCCATTTACAGGGGGCACTGAAGCTTTCTTT.

V gene TRBV27 combines with J gene TRBJ1-4; tentative D call: TRBD1 (6 bases). The germline V gene encodes CDR1 MNHEY and CDR2 SMNVEV (reference sequence). Trimming pared 6 bases from V and 3 bases from J, leaving 14 bases between. The length of the CDR3 is 15 residues. The CDR3 DNA reads TGTGCCAGCAGAACCACGTGGGGGCCTAATGAAAAACTGTTTTTT. Its translation: CASRTTWGPNEKLFF. Full variable domain (missing parts from reference TRBV27 and TRBJ1-4): EAQVTQNPRYLITVTGKKLTVTCSQNMNHEYMSWYRQDPGLGLRQIYYSMNVEVTDKGDVPEGYKVSRKEKRNFPLILESPSPNQTSLYFCASRTTWGPNEKLFFGSGTQLSVL.